Following are 10 T cell receptor beta chains from one sample sequenced in a study of blood T cell repertoires in COVID-19. Only in-frame clones appear in the TCRdb table, and some are missing; sequencing was by immunoSEQ multiplex PCR. The top ten clones hold 4% to 5% of a sample with 250,000 or so clones, approximately 81% of them seen once. The specimen sequenced was peripheral blood. These receptors came from a man aged 55-75 years with acute or convalescent COVID-19.

V usage is TRBV19 and J usage is TRBJ1-6; 7 bases map to TRBD1. The CDR3 is 14 residues long. The germline CDR1 and CDR2 sequences are LNHDA and SQIVND (reference sequence). Trimming cost V 9 bases and J 5 bases; bases outside gene matches: 7. The CDR3 spells CASSGTVNNSPLHF. In nucleotides, the CDR3 is TGTGCCAGCAGTGGGACAGTTAATAATTCACCCCTCCACTTT.

V gene TRBV18 combines with J gene TRBJ2-2, with D possibly matching TRBD1 (6 bases). V gave up 1 base and J gave up 5 bases, with 11 bases separating them. This CDR3 contains 15 residues. The germline V gene has CDR1 KGHSH and CDR2 LQKENI. CDR3: CASSPQQGRTGELFF. In DNA form, the CDR3 reads TGTGCCAGCTCACCACAGCAGGGGAGAACCGGGGAGCTGTTTTTT.

CDR3 in amino acids: CASSWDRDTGELFF. The CDR3 coding sequence is TGCGCCAGCAGTTGGGACAGGGACACCGGGGAGCTGTTTTTT. This chain connects TRBV5-1 to TRBJ2-2, with 9 bases fitting TRBD1. Germline trimming cut 5 bases from V and 3 bases from J; bases unmatched to any gene: 2. The CDR3 spans 14 residues. Germline lookup yields CDR1 SGHRS and CDR2 YFSETQ.

In DNA form, the CDR3 reads TGCGCCAGCAGCCCTAGACCGCTAGCGCTAGACAATGAGCAGTTCTTC. This translates into CASSPRPLALDNEQFF. The chain is built from TRBV4-1 and TRBJ2-1; D perhaps matches TRBD2 (6 bases). The germline V gene has CDR1 MGHRA and CDR2 YSYEKL. V was trimmed by 4 bases and J by 5 bases, leaving 18 bases between them. The CDR3 is made up of 16 amino acids.

This clone was seen a handful of times. This chain uses TRBV5-1 with TRBJ1-5; D might be TRBD1 (5 bases). Germline assignment: CDR1 SGHRS and CDR2 YFSETQ. The CDR3 spans 13 residues. Deletions cut 4 bases from V and 6 bases from J, with 11 bases between. The chain's CDR3 is CASSPGTAQPQHF. The DNA of the CDR3 is TGCGCCAGCAGCCCGGGGACTGCTCAGCCCCAGCATTTT.

The rearrangement uses TRBV28 and TRBJ1-2, with 11 positions matching TRBD1. J lost 4 bases, V lost 7 bases, and 8 bases had no gene match. The germline CDR1 and CDR2 sequences are MDHEN and SYDVKM. The CDR3 sequence is 15 residues long. CDR3: CASIWTGGDGYGYTF. The DNA of the CDR3 is TGTGCCAGCATTTGGACAGGGGGCGATGGCTATGGCTACACCTTC.

The chain recombines TRBV7-2 with TRBJ2-7, with 9 nucleotides matching TRBD1. The CDR3 contains 14 residues. The germline V gene has CDR1 SGHTA and CDR2 FQGNSA. V trimming: 5 bases; J trimming: 4 bases; junction bases outside the gene matches: 6. In nucleotides, the CDR3 is TGTGCCAGCAGCGGGGGGACAGGGTCATACGAGCAGTACTTC. Protein product: CASSGGTGSYEQYF.

Only a few counts were recorded for this clone. The rearrangement uses TRBV6-5 and TRBJ2-1; TRBD2 agrees at 8 bases. CDR3 length: 13 amino acids. J was trimmed by 5 bases and V by 6 bases; bases with no gene match: 3. Germline V lookup: CDR1 MNHEY, CDR2 SVGAGI. As DNA, the CDR3 is TGTGCCAGCAGCTCCGGGAGGGACAATGAGCAGTTCTTC. Its protein product is CASSSGRDNEQFF.

This clone was detected only once. The rearrangement joins TRBV27 to TRBJ2-1; TRBD2 matches 8 bases. Germline lookup yields CDR1 MNHEY and CDR2 SMNVEV (reference sequence). V dropped 5 bases and J dropped 5; count of bases not matched to a gene: 5. This CDR3 has 14 residues. The CDR3, as DNA: TGTGCCAGCAGTCCCCGCGGGAGGAACAATGAGCAGTTCTTC. Translated: CASSPRGRNNEQFF.

This chain links TRBV5-1 with TRBJ2-7, with 9 bases aligning to TRBD1. CDR1 and CDR2 (germline): SGHRS, YFSETQ. The CDR3 covers 14 residues. The V segment lost 4 bases and the J segment 6 bases; nucleotides outside the gene matches: 8. The CDR3 DNA reads TGCGCCAGCAGCGCCACAGGGGGCGTGGGCGAGCAGTACTTC. Its translation: CASSATGGVGEQYF.